Listed below are T cell receptor beta chains from one sample, sequenced in a study of OX40 agonist ivuxolimab in advanced cancers. Clones were sequenced by immunoSEQ multiplex PCR, and TCRdb holds only the in-frame ones, with some missing. The sample includes fewer than 100,000 clones, around 88% of them seen just once. This material consisted of CD4+ or CD8+ T cells sorted from blood, taken in a trial of the OX40 agonist ivuxolimab. The receptors shown here come from an adult with an advanced solid tumor such as melanoma, head and neck, liver or kidney cancer. Both conserved end residues are part of each CDR3. Some rows have no size entry. The others give once, few or many, or a class for an expanded clone.

V,size,CDR3
TRBV14,.,CASSPRGNSPLHF
TRBV5-6,.,CASRQRIGRFGYTF
TRBV7-2,.,CASSLSLTDYEQYF
TRBV15,.,CATSSQPGTAFNYGYTF
TRBV11-3,.,CASSRFEGNYGYTF
TRBV25-1,.,CASRGQGTNEKLFF
TRBV2,once,CASSEEGGTLGYTF
TRBV7-9,medium-sized,CASRGDISNTEAFF
TRBV11-3,.,CASSSGVVNTEAFF
TRBV21-1,.,CASSPGPPDQYF
TRBV5-1,.,CASSDRVNTGELFF
TRBV5-1,once,CASSLALAGGDGEQFF
TRBV5-1,once,CASSLGAMSTDTQYF
TRBV5-1,.,CASSPILATPRETQYF
TRBV18,.,CASSPRLMSGAEQYF
TRBV5-8,.,CASSLLGGGQETQYF
TRBV28,few,CASSYHLSDRGIVNTEAFF
TRBV7-8,.,CASSPWGGSGNTIYF
TRBV28,few,CASSPGTGSAYGYTF
TRBV6-6,.,CAGARDSTEAFF
TRBV18,.,CASSPREGTGELFF
TRBV10-3,once,CAISEPTGAGTF
TRBV7-6,.,CASSLSGFDTEAFF
TRBV2,.,CASRVDRAVSTEAFF
TRBV18,.,CASSPPLLYTGELFF
TRBV27,once,CASRDSMNTEAFF
TRBV2,.,CASSRTEERQPQHF
TRBV5-1,.,CASSFQGGNEQFF
TRBV4-1,.,CASSQDGSDQGAYGYTF
TRBV27,few,CASSFGIDYEQYF
TRBV6-5,.,CASSYPGQGTYGYTF
TRBV5-4,.,CASSFSASTDTQYF
TRBV2,.,CASSVDRVKDIQYF
TRBV7-7,.,CASSGRNTEAFF
TRBV11-3,.,CASSSSRSMETQYF
TRBV11-3,.,CASSLTGVAGDRDTQYF
TRBV5-1,medium-sized,CASSLVPGQDTGELFF
TRBV5-1,.,CASSPGQGNYGYTF
TRBV5-8,.,CASSLSWGYQPQHF
TRBV6-9,once,CATTTRGRGEKLFF
TRBV20-1,few,CSAMGGGYTF
TRBV9,.,CASTPQDKPPEKLFF
TRBV7-9,few,CASSGLNNQPQHF
TRBV29-1,.,CSVGGASLTDTQYF
TRBV19,.,CASSMSYQETQYF
TRBV7-2,.,CASSAQGDTEAFF